The clone carrying this T cell receptor (beta chain) has only a few counts. Its specificity is unknown. The sample comes from a study of molecular identifiers for immune sequencing clone quantification. Study as a whole: In replicates, RNA from about 20,000 or 100,000 naive CD8 cells was split five ways, four sequenced. Study-wide results and caveats: In cases of identical TCR molecules sharing a barcode, highly expanded clone sizes could be underestimated.

Naive CD8 sequencing libraries were generated from 20,000 to 1,000,000 sorted cells, with 10%, 30% or 50% RNA as input. Bulk TCR libraries were made with methods that had been previously described and with listed TCR primers. TCRdb used MiXCR to reprocess the PCR reads, holding one entry per CDR3 protein. The table records about 630,000 distinct CDR3 sequences, roughly 23% of them present only once. Germline CDR1 reads SGDLS; CDR2 reads YYNGEE. V dropped 4 bases and J dropped 4; count of bases not matched to a gene: 5. This CDR3 is built from 14 residues. The gene calls are TRBV9 and TRBJ2-3; 8 bases fit TRBD2. The sample consisted of naive CD8+ T cells from blood, with Jurkat cell RNA spiked in. Indicated subset: FACS-sorted CD8+CD4-CCR7+CD45RA+ naive T cells. The TCR comes from a human donor in good health. Some libraries in this study had Jurkat cell RNA spiked in. In nucleotides, the CDR3 is TGTGCCAGCAGCACGGGACTAGTTGCAGATACGCAGTATTTT. Residues: CASSTGLVADTQYF.